One and the same sample provided the 13 T cell receptor beta chains below, sequenced in a study of T cell repertoires in cytomegalovirus infection. TCRdb independently ran MiXCR on the reads; one entry per CDR3 protein. The repertoire holds roughly 720,000 distinct CDR3 sequences, with 35% as singletons. The sequenced material came from PBMCs. These TCRs come from a human donor in good health (CMV status not recorded). Some clones in this sample may be carry-over from other donors' samples.

This clonotype was seen at least ten times. V gene TRBV7-6 combines with J gene TRBJ2-1; 7 bases align to TRBD1. Losses at the gene ends were 4 bases for V and 0 bases for J; bases not matched to a gene: 3. The germline gives CDR1 SGHVS, CDR2 FNYEAQ. The CDR3 loop spans 15 amino acids. The CDR3 bases are TGTGCCAGCAGCTCTTACAGGGGCTCCTACAATGAGCAGTTCTTC. It translates to CASSSYRGSYNEQFF.

This clonotype occurred a few times. The chain has TRBV24-1 and TRBJ2-4; D might be TRBD1 or TRBD2, each matching 5 bases. Germline V gene sequence: CDR1 KGHDR, CDR2 SFDVKD. Trimming removed 4 bases from V and 1 base from J, with 16 bases in between. The length of the CDR3 is 17 residues. CDR3 DNA: TGTGCCACCAGTGACTCGAAGTCGGGGCCTGCCAAAAACATTCAGTACTTC. Its protein product is CATSDSKSGPAKNIQYF.

The chain employs TRBV6-6 and TRBJ2-2, with TRBD1 matching 10 bases. The trim removed 5 bases at V and 7 bases at J, leaving 4 bases unmatched. This CDR3 comprises 14 residues. CDR1 MNHNY and CDR2 SVGAGI come from the germline V gene (reference sequence). In nucleotides, the CDR3 is TGTGCCAGCAGTCGACAGGGGGCGGGCGGGGAGCTGTTTTTT. Translation: CASSRQGAGGELFF.

Here the CDR3 DNA reads TGTGCCAGCAGACCGGGACTAGCGCTAAATGAGCAGTTCTTC. It yields the protein CASRPGLALNEQFF. The rearrangement links TRBV7-2 to TRBJ2-1; 10 bases are shared with TRBD2. With 6 bases clipped from V and 7 bases from J, the junction kept 6 bases outside the gene matches. The CDR3 is 14 residues long. The V gene's germline CDR1 is SGHTA and CDR2 FQGNSA.

This clonotype was counted a few times. The chain carries TRBV12-3 or TRBV12-4 and TRBJ2-7, with D possibly called TRBD1 or TRBD2 (5 bases each). V was cut by 6 bases and J by 7 bases, with 19 bases left in between. This CDR3 comprises 14 residues. CDR3 residues: CASSAGPGPNEQYF. The CDR3 nucleotides read TGTGCCAGCAGCGCTGGACCGGGACCTAATGAGCAGTACTTC.

The chain combines TRBV5-1 with TRBJ1-4; D not resolved. Germline CDR1 SGHRS, CDR2 YFSETQ. The CDR3 runs to 15 residues. Trimming took off 1 base at V and 8 bases at J, with 15 bases between the two ends. The CDR3 DNA follows: TGCGCCAGCAGCTTGAAGGGCGGCCCTGGGGAAAAACTGTTTTTT. Translation gives CASSLKGGPGEKLFF.

The chain has TRBV6-6 and TRBJ2-1; 8 nucleotides line up with TRBD2. The CDR3 is 18 residues long. The ends lost 8 bases at V and 3 bases at J; junction bases unmatched: 18. In germline, CDR1 is MNHNY, CDR2 SVGAGI (reference sequence). The CDR3 loop is CASQSGGLRLNYYNEQFF. In DNA, the CDR3 is TGTGCCAGCCAAAGCGGGGGCCTCCGTCTAAATTACTACAATGAGCAGTTCTTC.

The V call is TRBV7-9, the J call TRBJ2-3; the D gene is possibly TRBD1 (5 bases). The CDR3 totals 15 residues. The germline V gene encodes CDR1 SEHNR and CDR2 FQNEAQ (reference sequence). Trimming took 5 bases from V and 2 from J, leaving 14 bases between them. The DNA of the CDR3 is TGTGCCAGCAGCCGACAGAGCTCCCACACAGATACGCAGTATTTT. Translating it yields CASSRQSSHTDTQYF.

This clonotype was counted between two and nine times. The chain is built from TRBV28 and TRBJ2-7, with D unresolved. The CDR3 is 13 amino acids. Germline V gene lookup returns CDR1 MDHEN and CDR2 SYDVKM. Trimming took off 8 bases at V and 3 bases at J, with 14 bases between the two ends. CDR3 coding DNA: TGTGCCAGCGAAAAACCCAGTGGCTACGAGCAGTACTTC. Translating gives CASEKPSGYEQYF.

This chain joins TRBV27 and TRBJ1-6; no reliable D call. Germline V gene lookup returns CDR1 MNHEY and CDR2 SMNVEV (reference sequence). The CDR3 runs to 14 residues. V lost 5 bases and J lost 6, with 11 bases in between. The CDR3 is CASSPAGFNSPLHF. The CDR3, as DNA: TGTGCCAGCAGTCCCGCCGGGTTTAATTCACCCCTCCACTTT.

This clonotype was counted ten times or more. The chain joins TRBV7-6 to TRBJ2-1; the match to TRBD2 covers 9 bases. V was pared by 1 base and J by 7 bases, with 14 bases of the junction left unmatched. Germline loops: CDR1 SGHVS, CDR2 FNYEAQ. This CDR3 region has 18 residues. The CDR3 is CASSLVPLAGVFTNEQFF. The DNA of the CDR3 is TGTGCCAGCAGCTTAGTTCCCTTAGCGGGAGTGTTTACTAATGAGCAGTTCTTC.

This chain uses TRBV19 with TRBJ2-7, with D perhaps matching TRBD2 (6 bases). The V gene lost 8 bases and the J gene lost 6 bases, with 17 bases spanning the gap. Germline CDR1 and CDR2: LNHDA and SQIVND (reference sequence). The CDR3 runs to 13 residues. CDR3: CASRVSGGIEQYF. For the CDR3, the DNA is TGTGCCAGTCGCGTGAGTGGGGGGATCGAGCAGTACTTC. Looking up the rest from reference TRBV19 and TRBJ2-7 gives the full variable domain: DGGITQSPKYLFRKEGQNVTLSCEQNLNHDAMYWYRQDPGQGLRLIYYSQIVNDFQKGDIAEGYSVSREKKESFPLTVTSAQKNPTAFYLCASRVSGGIEQYFGPGTRLTVT.

A note on this clonotype: Germline is not matched at one junction end, which may reflect a read error. This sequence joins TRBV7-6 and TRBJ1-5, with D unclear. The CDR3 spans 14 residues. CDR1 is SGHVS and CDR2 is FNYEAQ in the germline V gene. The CDR3 DNA sequence: TGTGCTAGCAGCTTTAGATTATTAAATCAGCCCCAGCATTTT. This translates into CASSFRLLNQPQHF.